The clone carrying this T cell receptor beta chain was observed many times. Its antigen is as yet unknown. TCR cDNA was made by 5'RACE template switching, adding a universal primer site and UMIs. Using its own MiXCR run on the 5' RACE reads, TCRdb lists one record per CDR3 protein. The top ten hold approximately 16% of the sample, which has about 360,000 distinct CDR3 sequences, over 5% seen once. V was pared by 0 bases and J by 8 bases, with 9 bases of the junction left unmatched. CDR1 and CDR2 (germline): SGDLS, YYNGEE. The CDR3 has 16 residues. These data are taken from a study of T cells after yellow fever vaccination. General observations from the study: By day 5 rather than day 15, the secondary response had peaked, though it was weaker. Highly abundant clonotypes carried over from the bulk population could end up in FACS-sorted repertoires as contaminants.

Sequencing was performed on PBMCs, taken 5 days after the yellow fever booster vaccination. This sequence joins TRBV9 and TRBJ2-1, with 9 bases aligning to TRBD2. The TCR comes from a man aged 30 to 39 who received the YFV17D yellow fever vaccine. The DNA of the CDR3 is TGTGCCAGCAGCGTAGCGAGCGGGAGGCTGGCGGATGAGCAGTTCTTC. The encoded protein is CASSVASGRLADEQFF.